This TCR beta chain comes out of a study of molecular identifiers for immune sequencing clone quantification. Study-wide background: Naive CD8 RNA (20,000 or 100,000 cells) was divided into five aliquots, with four sequenced.

This clonotype has only one observation. What it binds is unknown. It is likely a read error, because the conserved phenylalanine at the end of the CDR3 is missing. Previously described methods with listed TCR primers produced the bulk TCR libraries. MiXCR, applied by TCRdb to the PCR reads, yields one record per CDR3 protein. The sample records 90,000 to 120,000 distinct CDR3 sequences, roughly 38% being singletons. The CDR3 totals 14 residues. Germline V lookup: CDR1 ENHRY, CDR2 SYGVKD. With V trimmed by 4 bases and J by 2 bases, 4 bases remained unmatched. Findings and limits, study-wide: Effector cells had over 98% of their molecules in clones above 20 RNA copies, while naive cells had under 1%. Highly expanded clone sizes could be underestimated through barcode sharing by identical TCR molecules.

The receptor was derived from a human donor in good health. Some libraries in this study had Jurkat cell RNA spiked in. The sequenced sample consisted of naive CD8+ T cells from blood, with Jurkat cell RNA spiked in. The subset denotes: FACS-sorted CD8+CD4-CCR7+CD45RA+ naive T cells. The chain employs TRBV10-3 and TRBJ1-2; 7 bases line up with TRBD1. CDR3 sequence reads: CAISVEQGNYGYTI. The CDR3 nucleotides are TGTGCCATCAGTGTGGAACAGGGGAACTATGGCTACACCATC.